Below, 3 T cell receptor beta chains from the same sample are listed, as sequenced in a study of cytomegalovirus exposure and HLA in healthy donors. Researchers ran the PCR with 60 Vbeta and 13 Jbeta primers. Sequenced by immunoSEQ multiplex PCR; TCRdb stores in-frame clones only, minus some. The table lists over 100,000 clones. Sequenced input: PBMCs. All receptors come from a man aged 35-49 years in good health and CMV-seropositive.

The V call is TRBV4-1, the J call TRBJ2-2; D is possibly TRBD2 (5 bases). CDR1 is MGHRA and CDR2 is YSYEKL in the germline V gene. This CDR3 region has 16 residues. V was shortened by 0 bases and J by 2 bases, with 10 bases between the two germline ends. The CDR3 nucleotides read TGCGCCAGCAGCCAAGAAGGACTCCCAAACACCGGGGAGCTGTTTTTT. It codes for CASSQEGLPNTGELFF.

V usage is TRBV28 and J usage is TRBJ2-7; D unclear. V was pared by 2 bases and J by 0 bases, with 8 bases between. The V gene's germline CDR1 is MDHEN and CDR2 SYDVKM. This CDR3 spans 14 amino acids. CDR3 amino acids: CASSLAPSSYEQYF. CDR3 nucleotides: TGTGCCAGCAGTTTAGCGCCGAGCTCCTACGAGCAGTACTTC.

The chain joins TRBV6-5 to TRBJ2-3, with a weak D call TRBD1 (5 bases). Between the trimmed V and J ends, which lost 6 bases and 2 bases, there was a span of 15 bases. In germline, CDR1 is MNHEY, CDR2 SVGAGI. CDR3 length: 15 amino acids. CDR3 residues: CASRPADTPTDTQYF. CDR3 nucleotide sequence: TGTGCCAGCAGACCGGCGGACACTCCCACAGATACGCAGTATTTT.